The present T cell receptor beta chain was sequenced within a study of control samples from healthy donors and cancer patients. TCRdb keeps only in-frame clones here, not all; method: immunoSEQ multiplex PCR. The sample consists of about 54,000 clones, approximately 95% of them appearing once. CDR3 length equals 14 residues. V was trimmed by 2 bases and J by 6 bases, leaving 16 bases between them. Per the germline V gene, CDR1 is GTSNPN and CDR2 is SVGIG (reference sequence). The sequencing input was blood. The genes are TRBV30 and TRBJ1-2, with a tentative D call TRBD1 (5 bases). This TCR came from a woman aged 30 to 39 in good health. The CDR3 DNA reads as TGTGCCTGGAGTACCCCGGGAAGGGGCAATGGCTACACCTTC. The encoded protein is CAWSTPGRGNGYTF.